Shown below are 3 T cell receptor beta chains from a single sample sequenced in a study of shared clonotypes between healthy human individuals. Sequenced by immunoSEQ multiplex PCR; TCRdb stores in-frame clones only, minus some. The sample has approximately 2.5 million clones; under 95% are singletons. Sequenced: naive CD4+ T cells from PBMCs. Subset of the sample: CD45RA+ positively selected. These receptors were taken from a man aged 18 to 30 in good health. Some clones in this sample may be carry-over from other donors' samples.

This clone appeared a few times. The CDR3 sequence: CASSPLDRLNTEAFF. DNA of the CDR3: TGTGCCAGCAGCCCGCTTGACAGGCTGAACACTGAAGCTTTCTTT. The gene calls are TRBV9 and TRBJ1-1; D is perhaps TRBD1 (6 bases). Trimming shortened V by 4 bases and J by 0 bases, and 13 bases separated the two germline ends. CDR3 length: 15 residues. From germline, CDR1 is SGDLS and CDR2 YYNGEE. The full variable domain, completed using reference TRBV9 and TRBJ1-1, is DSGVTQTPKHLITATGQRVTLRCSPRSGDLSVYWYQQSLDQGLQFLIQYYNGEERAKGNILERFSAQQFPDLHSELNLSSLELGDSALYFCASSPLDRLNTEAFFGQGTRLTVV.

The chain joins TRBV5-4 to TRBJ2-7; 7 bases map to TRBD1. The junction had 12 bases not matched to a gene; V was cut back by 4 bases and J by 2 bases. The germline V gene has CDR1 SGHNT and CDR2 YYREEE (reference sequence). There are 16 residues in the CDR3. This CDR3 reads CASSRTPGQAAYEQYF. The DNA for the CDR3 is TGTGCCAGCAGCCGTACTCCAGGACAGGCTGCCTACGAGCAGTACTTC.

CDR3 coding DNA: TGCGCCAGCAGCTTGGTTGGGGGGAAGAGCGAGCAGTACTTC. Amino acids: CASSLVGGKSEQYF. The rearrangement uses TRBV5-1 and TRBJ2-5; tentatively, D is TRBD2 (6 bases). The J call could be wrong; TRBJ2-7 is a better fit for the DNA end. Germline V gives CDR1 SGHRS, CDR2 YFSETQ. CDR3 length: 14 amino acids.